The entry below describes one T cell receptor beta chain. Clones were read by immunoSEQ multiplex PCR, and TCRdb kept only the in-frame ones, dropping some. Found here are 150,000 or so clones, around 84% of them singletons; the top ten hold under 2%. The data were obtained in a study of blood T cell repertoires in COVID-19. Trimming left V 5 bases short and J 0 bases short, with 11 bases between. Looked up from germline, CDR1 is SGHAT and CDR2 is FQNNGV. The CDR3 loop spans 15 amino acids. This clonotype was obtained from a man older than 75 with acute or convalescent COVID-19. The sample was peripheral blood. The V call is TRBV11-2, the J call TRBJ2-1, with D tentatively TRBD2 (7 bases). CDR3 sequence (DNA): TGTGCCAGCAGCCGGGGGGCGGACTCCTACAATGAGCAGTTCTTC. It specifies CASSRGADSYNEQFF.